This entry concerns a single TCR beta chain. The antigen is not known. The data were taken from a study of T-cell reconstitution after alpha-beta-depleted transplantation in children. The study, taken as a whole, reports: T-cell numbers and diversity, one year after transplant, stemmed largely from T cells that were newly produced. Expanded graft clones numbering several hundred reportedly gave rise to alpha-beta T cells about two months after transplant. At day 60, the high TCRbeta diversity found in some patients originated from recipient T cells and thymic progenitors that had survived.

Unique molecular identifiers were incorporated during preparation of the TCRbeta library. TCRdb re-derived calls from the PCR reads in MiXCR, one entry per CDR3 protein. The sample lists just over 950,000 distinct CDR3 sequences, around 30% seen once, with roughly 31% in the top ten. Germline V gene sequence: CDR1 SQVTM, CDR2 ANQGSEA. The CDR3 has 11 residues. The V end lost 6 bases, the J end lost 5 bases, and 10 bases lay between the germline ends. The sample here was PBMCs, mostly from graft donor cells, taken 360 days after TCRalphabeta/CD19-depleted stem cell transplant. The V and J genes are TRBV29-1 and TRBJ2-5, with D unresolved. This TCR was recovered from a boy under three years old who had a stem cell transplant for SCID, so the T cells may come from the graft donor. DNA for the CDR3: TGCAGCGTCAGTCCCAGGGAGACCCAGTACTTC. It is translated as CSVSPRETQYF.